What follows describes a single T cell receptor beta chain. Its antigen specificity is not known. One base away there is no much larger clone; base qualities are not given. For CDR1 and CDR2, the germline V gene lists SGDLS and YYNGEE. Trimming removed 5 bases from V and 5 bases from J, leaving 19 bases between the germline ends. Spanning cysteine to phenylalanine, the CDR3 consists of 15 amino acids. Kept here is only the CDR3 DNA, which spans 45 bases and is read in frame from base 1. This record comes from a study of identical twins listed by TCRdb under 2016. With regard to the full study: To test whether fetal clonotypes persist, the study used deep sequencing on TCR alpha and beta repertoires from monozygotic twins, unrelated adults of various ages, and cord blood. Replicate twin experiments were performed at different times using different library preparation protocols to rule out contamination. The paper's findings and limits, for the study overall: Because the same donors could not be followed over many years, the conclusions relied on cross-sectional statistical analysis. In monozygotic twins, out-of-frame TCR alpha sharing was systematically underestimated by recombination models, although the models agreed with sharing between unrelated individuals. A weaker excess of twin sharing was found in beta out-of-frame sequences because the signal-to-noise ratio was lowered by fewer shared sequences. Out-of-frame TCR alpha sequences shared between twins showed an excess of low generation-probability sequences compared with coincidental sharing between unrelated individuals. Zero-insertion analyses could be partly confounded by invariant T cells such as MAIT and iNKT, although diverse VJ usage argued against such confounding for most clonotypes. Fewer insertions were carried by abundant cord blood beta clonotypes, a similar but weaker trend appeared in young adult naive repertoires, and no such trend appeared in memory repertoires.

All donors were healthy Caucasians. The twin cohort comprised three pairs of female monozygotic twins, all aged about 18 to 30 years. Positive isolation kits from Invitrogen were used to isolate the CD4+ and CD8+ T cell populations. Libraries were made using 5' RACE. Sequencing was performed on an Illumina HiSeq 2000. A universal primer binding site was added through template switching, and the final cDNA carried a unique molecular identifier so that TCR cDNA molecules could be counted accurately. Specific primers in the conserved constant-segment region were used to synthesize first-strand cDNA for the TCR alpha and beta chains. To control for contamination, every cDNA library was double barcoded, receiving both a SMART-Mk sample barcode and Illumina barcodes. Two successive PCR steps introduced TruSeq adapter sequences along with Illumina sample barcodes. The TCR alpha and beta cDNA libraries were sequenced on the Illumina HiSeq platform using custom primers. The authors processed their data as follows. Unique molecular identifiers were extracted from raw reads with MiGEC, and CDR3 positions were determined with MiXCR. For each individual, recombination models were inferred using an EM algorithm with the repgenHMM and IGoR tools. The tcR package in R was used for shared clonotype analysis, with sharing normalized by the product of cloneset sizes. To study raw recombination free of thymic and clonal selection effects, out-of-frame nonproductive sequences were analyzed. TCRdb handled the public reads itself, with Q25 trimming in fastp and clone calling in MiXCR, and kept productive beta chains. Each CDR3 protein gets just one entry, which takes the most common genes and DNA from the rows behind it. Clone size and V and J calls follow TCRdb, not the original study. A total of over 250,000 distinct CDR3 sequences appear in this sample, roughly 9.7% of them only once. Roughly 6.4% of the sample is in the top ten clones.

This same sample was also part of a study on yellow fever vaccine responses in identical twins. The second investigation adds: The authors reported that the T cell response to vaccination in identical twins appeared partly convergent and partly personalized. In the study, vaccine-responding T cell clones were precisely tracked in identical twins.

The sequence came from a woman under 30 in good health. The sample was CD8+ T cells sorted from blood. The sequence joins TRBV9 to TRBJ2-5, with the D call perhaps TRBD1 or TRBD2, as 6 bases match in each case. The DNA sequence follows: TGTGCCAGCAGTGAGGGGGGATCTAGCAGGGAGACCCAGTACTTC. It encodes CASSEGGSSRETQYF.